Detailed here is one T cell receptor beta chain. This clonotype was counted ten times or more. Which antigen it targets is not known. Base qualities were left out, and no much larger clone turns up one base away. Being off target in a library aimed at alpha chains, this beta chain has a size of little meaning. What this sample's time point label stands for: sample taken at primary tumor resection. Samples were obtained from 72 patients with early-stage, untreated non-small cell lung cancer from the lung TRACERx cohort. Whole RNA extracted from tumor and nontumor lung tissue, or from cryopreserved PBMC samples, was used for TCR sequencing without cell sorting. Only patients for whom sufficient RNA was available from at least two tumor regions were selected for TCR sequencing. Before selection, tumor and adjacent nontumor lung specimens were reviewed by a lung pathologist. Taken from cysteine to phenylalanine, the CDR3 has 16 residues. The DNA shown is the 48-base CDR3, in frame from base 1. Trimmed from V: 3 bases; trimmed from J: 3 bases; junction bases lacking a gene match: 6.

The data were obtained in a study of spatial heterogeneity in lung cancer (dated by TCRdb to about 2019). For the wider study: Beta-chain transcripts were consistently detected in greater numbers than alpha-chain transcripts, which likely reflects a higher abundance of beta-chain transcripts. TCR transcript counts in tumor regions correlated strongly with a T cell transcriptional module score from matched bulk RNA-seq. In the raw uncorrected reads, each unique combination of TCR and UMI appeared more than ten times on average. In non-small cell lung cancer, the study made a quantitative comparison of TCR alpha and beta repertoires among multiple tumor regions, matched nontumor lung and blood. Nonsynonymous mutation counts, determined by whole-exome sequencing of tumor tissue, were related to features of the TCR repertoire. At surgery, both alpha and beta chains were TCR-sequenced in 200 to 250 tumor regions, fewer than 85 matched nontumor lung samples and 56 PBMC samples.

Library generation was performed with 5' RACE. Sequencing was carried out with a NextSeq 500. In the TCR library protocol, a unique molecular identifier was attached to each TCR cDNA molecule so that PCR and sequencing errors could be corrected. Per the authors' processing: Decombinator tools were used for TCR identification, UMI-based error correction and CDR3 extraction. Expanded TCRs were defined as those above a frequency of 2 per 1,000, corresponding to the top 1% of the tumor frequency distribution. Expanded tumor TCRs statistically deemed absent (corrected P<0.05) from at least one tumor region were classed as regional, and all other expanded tumor TCRs were classed as ubiquitous. Each repertoire was subsampled 100 times to 5,000 TCRs, after which Renyi diversity was computed with the R vegan package. CDR3 similarity networks were built from amino acid triplet string-kernel similarity, with CDR3s being connected when pairwise similarity was above 0.82. TCRdb redid the processing of the public reads, applying fastp at Q25 and MiXCR, and retained in-frame beta chains. Each CDR3 protein appears once, grouped with its most common genes and DNA. TCRdb's processing, not the authors' own work, is the source of the V and J calls. For this sample there are about 16,000 distinct CDR3 sequences; roughly 7% appear just once. The ten largest clones take up roughly a fifth of the sample.

Overall results and qualifications from the work: The tumor nonsynonymous mutation count correlated with the number of expanded alpha and beta TCRs within the tumor. Counts of ubiquitous and regional expanded TCRs were found to correlate with counts of ubiquitous and regional nonsynonymous mutations, respectively. Confirming at a functional level the hypothesis that regional TCRs recognize regional mutations was considered to require additional single-cell paired TCR alpha and beta sequencing. TCR-seq coverage of tumor T cells was estimated to be only around 7% for alpha chains and around 13% for beta chains.

This specimen consisted of lung tumor tissue, obtained at surgery. The sequence joins TRBV12-3 or TRBV12-4 to TRBJ2-3, with 10 bases aligning to TRBD2. The receptor comes from a female donor with early-stage non-small cell lung cancer. The CDR3 has the sequence CASSFFSGGTTDTQYF. The nucleotides read TGTGCCAGCAGTTTTTTTAGCGGGGGGACGACAGATACGCAGTATTTT.